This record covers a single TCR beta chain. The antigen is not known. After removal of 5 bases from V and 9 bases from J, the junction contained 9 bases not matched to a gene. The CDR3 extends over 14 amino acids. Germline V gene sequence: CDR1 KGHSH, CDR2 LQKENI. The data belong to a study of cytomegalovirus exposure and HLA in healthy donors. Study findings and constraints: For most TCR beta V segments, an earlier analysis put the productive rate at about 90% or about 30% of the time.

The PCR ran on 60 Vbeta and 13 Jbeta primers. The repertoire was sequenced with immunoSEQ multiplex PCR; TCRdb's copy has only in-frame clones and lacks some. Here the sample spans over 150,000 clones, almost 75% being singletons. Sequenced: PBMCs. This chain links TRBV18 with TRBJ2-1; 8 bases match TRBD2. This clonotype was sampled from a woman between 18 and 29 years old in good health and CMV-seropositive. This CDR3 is CASSKVAGFLEQFF. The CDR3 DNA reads TGTGCCAGCTCAAAGGTAGCGGGGTTTCTTGAGCAGTTCTTC. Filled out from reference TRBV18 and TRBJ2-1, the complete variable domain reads NAGVMQNPRHLVRRRGQEARLRCSPMKGHSHVYWYRQLPEEGLKFMVYLQKENIIDESGMPKERFSAEFPKEGPSILRIQQVVRGDSAAYFCASSKVAGFLEQFFGPGTRLTVL.